The clone carrying this TCR beta chain was picked up many times. Its antigen is not identified. TCRdb recomputed calls from the 5' RACE reads with MiXCR, one row per CDR3 protein. The sample carries 50,000 or so distinct CDR3 sequences, approximately 7% recorded once. Germline lookup yields CDR1 LGHNA and CDR2 YSLEER. The CDR3 has 16 residues. Trimming removed 0 bases from V and 8 bases from J; junction bases left unmatched: 7. This sample is part of a study of T cells after yellow fever vaccination. General observations from the study: Post-booster reappearance was seen for most primary-vaccination clones (about 95% CD4, 85% to 90% CD8).

The starting material was CD8+ T cells sorted from PBMCs, obtained approximately 15 days after the first yellow fever vaccination. This TCR was recovered from a man between 18 and 35 years old who received the YFV17D yellow fever vaccine. J is TRBJ2-3 and V is TRBV4-3, with TRBD2 matching 11 bases. The CDR3 bases are TGCGCCAGCAGCCAAGATAGGGCTAGCGGGGGGTCTACGCAGTATTTT. Its translation is CASSQDRASGGSTQYF.